Shown below are 16 T cell receptor beta chains from a single sample sequenced in a study of cytomegalovirus exposure and HLA in healthy donors. The PCR was carried out with 60 Vbeta primers and 13 Jbeta primers. Some clones are missing from TCRdb's copy, which holds only in-frame ones; the method was immunoSEQ multiplex PCR. The sample includes around 180,000 clones, about four fifths of them seen just once. Sequencing was done on a sample of PBMCs. Every receptor here comes from a woman between 25 and 40 years old in good health and CMV-seropositive.

The chain couples TRBV6-6 to TRBJ1-1; D unresolved. The V and J ends lost 6 bases and 0 bases respectively, with 11 bases between them. CDR1 and CDR2 from the germline V gene are MNHNY and SVGAGI (reference sequence). The CDR3 has 14 amino acids. CDR3: CASRPPGLNTEAFF. CDR3 in DNA: TGTGCCAGCAGACCCCCGGGTTTGAACACTGAAGCTTTCTTT.

The V gene is TRBV5-4, the J gene TRBJ1-2, with D tentatively TRBD1 (6 bases). CDR3 length: 17 amino acids. Trimming stripped 5 bases from V and 1 base from J, with 21 bases between. The germline V gene encodes CDR1 SGHNT and CDR2 YYREEE (reference sequence). CDR3 region: CASSPGLPGTINYGYTF. DNA for the CDR3: TGTGCCAGCAGTCCCGGGCTTCCGGGGACAATTAACTATGGCTACACCTTC.

J is TRBJ1-1 and V is TRBV27; weak D call: TRBD1 (6 bases). The CDR3 contains 17 residues. Trimming removed 4 bases at V and 5 bases at J, with 23 bases between. The germline CDR1 and CDR2 sequences are MNHEY and SMNVEV (reference sequence). CDR3 region: CASSSHRVGTLRTEAFF. The DNA of the CDR3 is TGTGCCAGCAGTTCACACAGGGTAGGAACCTTAAGGACTGAAGCTTTCTTT.

The V gene is TRBV7-3, the J gene TRBJ2-7, with TRBD1 as a possible D gene (5 bases). V lost 5 bases, J lost 1 base, and 12 bases lay in between. The CDR3 length is 14 residues. In germline, CDR1 is SGHTA, CDR2 FQGTGA. CDR3 bases: TGTGCCAGCAGCCTCGACAGAGCTTCCTACGAGCAGTACTTC. Translation gives CASSLDRASYEQYF. Variable domain in full (rest from reference TRBV7-3 and TRBJ2-7): GAGVSQTPSNKVTEKGKYVELRCDPISGHTALYWYRQSLGQGPEFLIYFQGTGAADDSGLPNDRFFAVRPEGSVSTLKIQRTERGDSAVYLCASSLDRASYEQYFGPGTRLTVT.

The V and J genes are TRBV27 and TRBJ2-3; 14 bases are a match to TRBD2. From germline, CDR1 is MNHEY and CDR2 SMNVEV (reference sequence). The V gene end was trimmed by 3 bases and the J gene end by 7 bases; junction bases not matched to a gene: 6. The length of the CDR3 is 16 residues. The CDR3 loop is CASSFPGTSGGNTQYF. In DNA, the CDR3 is TGTGCCAGCAGTTTTCCCGGGACTAGCGGGGGTAATACGCAGTATTTT.

Here the CDR3 DNA reads TGTGCCAGCAGTACCCAGGGACTAGGGAACAATGAGCAGTTCTTC. It is translated as CASSTQGLGNNEQFF. The chain uses TRBV28 and TRBJ2-1, with 8 bases that match TRBD2. CDR1 is MDHEN and CDR2 is SYDVKM in the germline V gene. V lost 5 bases, J lost 5 bases, and 8 bases stayed unmatched. The CDR3 length is 15 residues.

For the CDR3, the DNA is TGTGCCAGCAGTTCCACAGGGGGCGCAGGAAACACCATATATTTT. This encodes CASSSTGGAGNTIYF. The gene calls are TRBV7-2 and TRBJ1-3; 9 bases are shared with TRBD1. CDR3 length equals 15 residues. Looked up from germline, CDR1 is SGHTA and CDR2 is FQGNSA. Trimming took 6 bases from V and 4 from J; bases not matched to a gene: 7.

The genes are TRBV6-5 and TRBJ1-1; the match to TRBD1 covers 7 bases. With V trimmed by 6 bases and J by 4 bases, 11 bases remained unmatched. Germline assignment: CDR1 MNHEY and CDR2 SVGAGI. This CDR3 comprises 15 residues. The CDR3 DNA sequence: TGTGCCAGCAGAAACGACGACAGGGTAGGCACTGAAGCTTTCTTT. Translated, it gives CASRNDDRVGTEAFF.

The V gene is TRBV5-1, the J gene TRBJ2-7; D unresolved. V lost 0 bases and J 7 bases, leaving 20 bases between the germline ends. Germline lookup yields CDR1 SGHRS and CDR2 YFSETQ. This CDR3 region has 16 residues. The CDR3, as DNA: TGCGCCAGCAGCTTGGTCTCAGGTGACCCCCCGCAGGAGCAGTACTTC. It translates to CASSLVSGDPPQEQYF. The full variable domain, rest sourced from reference TRBV5-1 and TRBJ2-7, is KAGVTQTPRYLIKTRGQQVTLSCSPISGHRSVSWYQQTPGQGLQFLFEYFSETQRNKGNFPGRFSGRQFSNSRSEMNVSTLELGDSALYLCASSLVSGDPPQEQYFGPGTRLTVT.

The rearrangement joins TRBV7-2 to TRBJ1-1; possible D gene TRBD1, 5 bases. Deletions cut 5 bases from V and 5 bases from J, with 15 bases between. The CDR3 loop spans 14 amino acids. Germline V gene sequence: CDR1 SGHTA, CDR2 FQGNSA. CDR3 DNA: TGTGCCAGCAGCCAGCAGGGATCGAGTACTGAAGCTTTCTTT. Its translation is CASSQQGSSTEAFF.

This chain joins TRBV11-2 and TRBJ2-7; perhaps TRBD1 as D (5 bases). The CDR3 runs to 15 residues. Trimming left V 7 bases short and J 3 bases short, with 19 bases between. The V gene's germline CDR1 is SGHAT and CDR2 FQNNGV. CDR3 region: CASTSEPGFGYEQYF. The CDR3 DNA follows: TGTGCCAGCACCTCAGAGCCAGGGTTCGGCTACGAGCAGTACTTC.

The chain combines TRBV7-6 with TRBJ2-3, with D possibly being TRBD1 (6 bases). The germline gives CDR1 SGHVS, CDR2 FNYEAQ. The CDR3 sequence is 16 residues long. V gave up 1 base and J gave up 2 bases, with 13 bases separating them. CDR3 protein: CASSLGAGAFTDTQYF. The CDR3 region has the DNA TGTGCCAGCAGCTTAGGTGCAGGGGCTTTCACAGATACGCAGTATTTT.

The chain joins TRBV5-1 to TRBJ2-7; D unclear. The CDR3 totals 13 residues. V lost 0 bases to trimming and J lost 0 bases, with 4 bases between them. The germline V gene has CDR1 SGHRS and CDR2 YFSETQ. The CDR3 spells CASSLDGSYEQYF. The DNA of the CDR3 is TGCGCCAGCAGCTTGGACGGCTCCTACGAGCAGTACTTC. Using reference TRBV5-1 and TRBJ2-7 for the parts outside the CDR3, the full variable domain is KAGVTQTPRYLIKTRGQQVTLSCSPISGHRSVSWYQQTPGQGLQFLFEYFSETQRNKGNFPGRFSGRQFSNSRSEMNVSTLELGDSALYLCASSLDGSYEQYFGPGTRLTVT.

The V and J genes are TRBV19 and TRBJ1-4, with a tentative D call TRBD1 (5 bases). CDR3 length: 13 residues. The V gene's germline CDR1 is LNHDA and CDR2 SQIVND (reference sequence). The V gene lost 7 bases and the J gene lost 4 bases, with 10 bases spanning the gap. For the CDR3, the DNA is TGTGCCAGTAACCAACAGGTTAATGAAAAACTGTTTTTT. Its protein is CASNQQVNEKLFF. The full variable domain, in which reference TRBV19 and TRBJ1-4 provide the parts outside the CDR3, is DGGITQSPKYLFRKEGQNVTLSCEQNLNHDAMYWYRQDPGQGLRLIYYSQIVNDFQKGDIAEGYSVSREKKESFPLTVTSAQKNPTAFYLCASNQQVNEKLFFGSGTQLSVL.

This clone was counted only a few times. The chain recombines TRBV7-2 with TRBJ1-3, with D possibly being TRBD1 (6 bases). The germline V and J ends were trimmed by 6 bases and 2 bases, with 11 bases remaining between them. This CDR3 has 14 residues. Germline V CDR1 and CDR2: SGHTA, FQGNSA. This CDR3 reads CASRGATPGNTIYF. CDR3 coding DNA: TGTGCCAGCAGGGGGGCAACCCCTGGAAACACCATATATTTT.

The J gene is TRBJ2-7, the V gene TRBV11-2, with unresolved D. The CDR3 is 14 amino acids. The germline V and J ends were trimmed by 0 bases and 0 bases, with 6 bases remaining between them. Germline V gene data show CDR1 as SGHAT and CDR2 as FQNNGV. The DNA of the CDR3 is TGTGCCAGCAGCTTAGAATACTTCTCCTACGAGCAGTACTTC. The encoded protein is CASSLEYFSYEQYF.